The clone carrying this T cell receptor beta chain was counted ten times or more. V was trimmed by 0 bases and J by 4 bases, leaving 10 bases between them. Germline loops: CDR1 DFQATT, CDR2 SNEGSKA (reference sequence). The CDR3 is made up of 13 amino acids. This sample was taken from a study of T-cell reconstitution after alpha-beta-depleted transplantation in children. The TCRbeta library incorporated unique molecular identifiers. TCRdb itself ran the PCR reads through MiXCR, one entry per CDR3 protein. The data contain 580,000 or so distinct CDR3 sequences, about 23% of them seen just once; the ten biggest clones take up around an eighth.

V usage is TRBV20-1 and J usage is TRBJ2-7, with D hard to call. Material: PBMCs, mostly from graft donor cells, obtained 360 days after TCRalphabeta/CD19-depleted stem cell transplant. This clonotype originated in a boy younger than two who had a stem cell transplant for acute myeloid leukemia, so the T cells may come from the graft donor. The CDR3 nucleotides read TGCAGTGCTAGAGAAGCTCACGGGTACGAGCAGTACTTC. Translated, it gives CSAREAHGYEQYF.